One sample yielded the 3 T cell receptor beta chains listed below, sequenced in a study of T-cell memory formation after mild COVID-19. MiXCR, applied by TCRdb to the 5' RACE reads, yields one record per CDR3 protein. The table lists some 290,000 distinct CDR3 sequences, 15% to 20% of them singletons. Sequences were obtained from PBMCs or a T cell subset sorted from them (not recorded which). The source of these receptors is a man younger than 30 who had mild COVID-19 (a few samples of this study predate the infection). Cell type and time point are not known.

There are many counts of this clonotype. This sequence joins TRBV20-1 and TRBJ2-5, with no clear D. The CDR3 is 14 residues long. V was shortened by 1 base and J by 2 bases, with 11 bases between the two germline ends. Germline CDR1 is DFQATT and CDR2 is SNEGSKA (reference sequence). CDR3 coding DNA: TGCAGTGCTAGAGGATACTCGAAGCAAGAGACCCAGTACTTC. Its translation: CSARGYSKQETQYF.

The J gene is TRBJ2-3, the V gene TRBV10-2; tentative D call: TRBD1 (5 bases). The germline gives CDR1 WSHSY, CDR2 SAAADI. Trimming pared 6 bases from V and 4 bases from J, leaving 17 bases between. This CDR3 region has 15 residues. The DNA of the CDR3 is TGCGCCAGCAGCGATCAGGGCACACTGTCAGATACGCAGTATTTT. Protein product: CASSDQGTLSDTQYF.

This clonotype was found a few times. This chain uses TRBV12-3 or TRBV12-4 with TRBJ2-5; D is uncertain. The CDR3 has 14 residues. Trimming left V 3 bases short and J 2 bases short, with 10 bases between. CDR3 DNA: TGTGCCAGCAGTTTCTGGGCAGGTCAAGAGACCCAGTACTTC. It codes for CASSFWAGQETQYF.